This entry concerns a single TCR beta chain. The data are from a study of control samples from healthy donors and cancer patients. The J segment lost 8 bases and the V segment lost 0 bases, leaving 8 bases of the junction unmatched. Germline loops: CDR1 SGHRS, CDR2 YFSETQ. The CDR3 runs 17 residues. TCRdb's table, derived via immunoSEQ multiplex PCR, lists solely in-frame clones and lacks some. The data show about 61,000 clones, almost 90% seen once. This rearrangement joins TRBV5-1 to TRBJ1-6; TRBD1 agrees at 10 bases. The source material was PBMCs. The TCR originated in a man in his 60s with colorectal cancer. CDR3 sequence reads: CASSLADRGRFDSPLHF. The CDR3 bases are TGCGCCAGCAGCTTGGCCGACAGGGGGCGATTTGATTCACCCCTCCACTTT.